The 24 T cell receptor beta chains reported below all come from one sample, sequenced in a study of T cell responses to AZD1222 COVID-19 vaccine. The data were produced by immunoSEQ multiplex PCR, yet TCRdb's version contains in-frame clones alone and is incomplete. The sample yields approximately 210,000 clones, less than 95% seen once. The specimen was peripheral blood, collected 28 days after the second dose of the MenACWY control vaccine. The receptors derive from an adult who received the MenACWY meningococcal vaccine as a control.

This sequence joins TRBV2 and TRBJ2-7, with 9 bases identical to TRBD2. J lost 2 bases, V lost 2 bases, and 4 bases had no gene match. CDR3 length: 15 residues. CDR1 and CDR2 (germline): SNHLY, FYNNEI. The CDR3 reads CASSESVAGAYEQYF. DNA of the CDR3: TGTGCCAGCAGTGAATCGGTAGCGGGAGCCTACGAGCAGTACTTC.

This chain joins TRBV14 and TRBJ2-5, with D unresolved. V lost 4 bases to trimming and J lost 5 bases, with 14 bases between them. CDR1 SGHDN and CDR2 FVKESK come from the germline V gene. The CDR3 length is 14 residues. The CDR3 loop is CASSPDLLRETQYF. The CDR3 region has the DNA TGTGCCAGCAGCCCAGACCTTCTCCGGGAGACCCAGTACTTC.

A note on this clone: Within the sample, other DNA sequences also encode this same CDR3. The rearrangement links TRBV5-1 to TRBJ1-2, with TRBD1 identical over 8 bases. CDR1 SGHRS and CDR2 YFSETQ come from the germline V gene. The CDR3 has 13 amino acids. Trimming took 0 bases from V and 8 from J; bases not matched to a gene: 3. The CDR3 region has the DNA TGCGCCAGCAGCTTGGGACAGGGGCCGGGCTACACCTTC. It yields the protein CASSLGQGPGYTF.

The chain uses TRBV5-1 and TRBJ2-3; 8 positions match TRBD2. The CDR3 has 16 residues. The J segment lost 3 bases and the V segment lost 0 bases, leaving 6 bases of the junction unmatched. Per the germline V gene, CDR1 is SGHRS and CDR2 is YFSETQ. The CDR3 loop is CASSLAGRGETDTQYF. The CDR3 region has the DNA TGCGCCAGCAGCTTGGCCGGGAGGGGAGAAACAGATACGCAGTATTTT.

The V call is TRBV10-3, the J call TRBJ1-2; 11 nucleotides line up with TRBD1. This CDR3 has 14 amino acids. J was trimmed by 6 bases and V by 7 bases; bases with no gene match: 7. Per the germline V gene, CDR1 is ENHRY and CDR2 is SYGVKD. In DNA, the CDR3 is TGTGCCATCAAGGAGGGACAGGGGGGAGATGGCTACACCTTC. As protein: CAIKEGQGGDGYTF.

CDR3 region: CASSSGGGGPYNEQFF. As DNA, the CDR3 is TGCGCCAGCAGCTCGGGGGGCGGGGGACCCTACAATGAGCAGTTCTTC. V usage is TRBV5-1 and J usage is TRBJ2-1; D may be TRBD2 (7 bases). Germline CDR1 and CDR2: SGHRS and YFSETQ. The CDR3 covers 16 residues. The germline V and J ends were trimmed by 3 bases and 2 bases, with 15 bases remaining between them.

J is TRBJ1-1 and V is TRBV4-2, with unresolved D. Between the trimmed V and J ends, which lost 0 bases and 1 base, there was a span of 12 bases. The CDR3 covers 16 residues. The germline CDR1 and CDR2 sequences are LGHNA and YNFKEQ. The CDR3 is CASSQDLGQKNTEAFF. The CDR3 DNA follows: TGTGCCAGCAGCCAAGATCTTGGGCAAAAGAACACTGAAGCTTTCTTT.

The chain uses TRBV6-5 and TRBJ2-2; the D gene is possibly TRBD2 (5 bases). Germline V gives CDR1 MNHEY, CDR2 SVGAGI. The V gene lost 0 bases and the J gene lost 5 bases, with 10 bases spanning the gap. The CDR3 length is 15 residues. The CDR3 is CASSYSEVLTGELFF. The DNA of the CDR3 is TGTGCCAGCAGTTACTCGGAGGTTCTGACCGGGGAGCTGTTTTTT.

The gene calls are TRBV15 and TRBJ1-3, with D unresolved. CDR1 is LNHNV and CDR2 is YYDKDF in the germline V gene (reference sequence). The CDR3 loop spans 16 amino acids. V was cut by 2 bases and J by 1 base, with 12 bases left in between. The CDR3 loop reads CATSRSLGNSGNTIYF. CDR3 in DNA: TGTGCCACCAGCAGATCCCTAGGGAATTCTGGAAACACCATATATTTT.

The genes are TRBV9 and TRBJ2-7, with 9 bases fitting TRBD2. The CDR3 has 15 amino acids. Germline V CDR1 and CDR2: SGDLS, YYNGEE. The J segment lost 4 bases and the V segment lost 4 bases, leaving 9 bases of the junction unmatched. The CDR3 sequence is CASSPRAGGEYEQYF. The CDR3 nucleotides are TGTGCCAGCAGCCCCCGCGCGGGGGGGGAATACGAGCAGTACTTC.

This clone was found once. V usage is TRBV7-2 and J usage is TRBJ1-4; the D is unclear. The length of the CDR3 is 15 residues. Germline V lookup: CDR1 SGHTA, CDR2 FQGNSA. Trimming stripped 7 bases from V and 3 bases from J, with 15 bases between. This CDR3 is CASTGSPPSNEKLFF. In DNA, the CDR3 is TGTGCCAGCACCGGTTCCCCGCCGTCTAATGAAAAACTGTTTTTT.

The chain is built from TRBV10-3 and TRBJ2-7, with a weak D call TRBD2 (6 bases). V was pared by 6 bases and J by 3 bases, with 15 bases between. CDR1 and CDR2 from the germline V gene are ENHRY and SYGVKD. The CDR3 runs to 14 residues. DNA for the CDR3: TGTGCCATCAGCGTTATAGCGGTTCGCTACGAGCAGTACTTC. The encoded protein is CAISVIAVRYEQYF.

The genes are TRBV21-1 and TRBJ1-2; the D call in the table, TRBD1, was not verified against the DNA. TRBV21-1 is marked as a pseudogene. The CDR3 covers 13 residues. CDR3 loop: CASSKVGGYGYTF. CDR3 sequence (DNA): TGTGCCAGCAGCAAGGTAGGGGGCTATGGCTACACCTTC.

The chain is built from TRBV3-1 (or the pseudogene TRBV3-2) and TRBJ2-7, with a tentative D call TRBD2 (5 bases). The CDR3 totals 15 residues. Germline CDR1 reads LGHDT; CDR2 reads YNNKEL (reference sequence). V was shortened by 0 bases and J by 2 bases, with 11 bases between the two germline ends. CDR3 amino acids: CASSQDPSGTYEQYF. In nucleotides, the CDR3 is TGTGCCAGCAGCCAAGACCCCAGCGGAACCTACGAGCAGTACTTC.

This clone was counted a single time. This chain joins TRBV24-1 and TRBJ2-7, with D hard to call. Germline CDR1 reads KGHDR; CDR2 reads SFDVKD. The CDR3 extends over 12 amino acids. V was shortened by 5 bases and J by 6 bases, with 10 bases between the two germline ends. The CDR3 coding sequence is TGTGCCACCAGTGGCTTCCAAGGCGAGCAGTACTTC. Translated: CATSGFQGEQYF.

The CDR3 reads CASSMTGTGNYEQYF. CDR3 nucleotides: TGTGCCAGTAGTATGACCGGGACAGGGAACTACGAGCAGTACTTC. The chain combines TRBV19 with TRBJ2-7, with TRBD1 matching over 9 bases. The CDR3 runs to 15 residues. Germline CDR1 is LNHDA and CDR2 is SQIVND (reference sequence). With V trimmed by 3 bases and J by 3 bases, 6 bases remained unmatched.

Notes on this clone: In the same sample, other DNA sequences code for this CDR3. The V gene is TRBV7-9, the J gene TRBJ2-2; 10 bases are shared with TRBD1. This CDR3 region has 16 residues. CDR1 and CDR2 (germline): SEHNR, FQNEAQ (reference sequence). Trimming at V came to 5 bases and at J to 4 bases, leaving 7 bases not matched to a gene. For the CDR3, the DNA is TGTGCCAGCAGCCCACGGGACAGGGGACCCACCGGGGAGCTGTTTTTT. Residues: CASSPRDRGPTGELFF.

V gene TRBV6-5 combines with J gene TRBJ2-1; the D gene is possibly TRBD1 (5 bases). The CDR3 spans 14 residues. Trimming left V 2 bases short and J 10 bases short, with 15 bases between. Germline CDR1 is MNHEY and CDR2 is SVGAGI. CDR3 amino acids: CASSYGQGIWEQFF. Written as DNA, the CDR3 is TGTGCCAGCAGTTACGGGCAGGGTATCTGGGAGCAGTTCTTC.

This rearrangement joins TRBV18 to TRBJ2-1; no clear D. The CDR3 is 11 amino acids. V lost 6 bases and J lost 8, with 8 bases in between. The germline CDR1 and CDR2 sequences are KGHSH and LQKENI. CDR3 nucleotides: TGTGCCAGCTCCTTTTTGGATGAGCAGTTCTTC. Its translation is CASSFLDEQFF.

V is TRBV6-2 or TRBV6-3 and J is TRBJ2-7; tentative D call: TRBD2 (5 bases). V was cut by 0 bases and J by 1 base, with 13 bases left in between. Germline assignment: CDR1 MNHEY and CDR2 SVGEGT. CDR3 length: 16 residues. The DNA for the CDR3 is TGTGCCAGCAGTTACTCGGTGGAGGAACATTCCTACGAGCAGTACTTC. Translated, it gives CASSYSVEEHSYEQYF.

The chain's CDR3 is CATNQGYGYTF. CDR3 bases: TGTGCCACCAACCAAGGGTATGGCTACACCTTC. This rearrangement joins TRBV15 to TRBJ1-2, with no clear D. Germline CDR1 and CDR2: LNHNV and YYDKDF (reference sequence). The CDR3 is 11 amino acids. The V and J ends lost 7 bases and 5 bases respectively, with 8 bases between them.

This clone was picked up a small number of times. The genes are TRBV7-9 and TRBJ2-7; 7 bases map to TRBD1. Germline CDR1 is SEHNR and CDR2 is FQNEAQ (reference sequence). V lost 5 bases and J lost 5; bases outside the gene matches: 6. The CDR3 length is 13 residues. CDR3 sequence reads: CASSQTGFHEQYF. The CDR3, as DNA: TGTGCCAGCAGCCAGACAGGGTTCCACGAGCAGTACTTC.

This clone is a singleton in its sample. V gene TRBV9 combines with J gene TRBJ2-1; D gene ambiguous. CDR3 size: 12 residues. Looked up from germline, CDR1 is SGDLS and CDR2 is YYNGEE. The germline V and J ends were trimmed by 4 bases and 7 bases, with 9 bases remaining between them. The CDR3 here is CASSTPVNEQFF. The CDR3 nucleotides read TGTGCCAGCAGCACCCCGGTGAATGAGCAGTTCTTC.

V is TRBV5-4 and J is TRBJ2-7, with TRBD1 matching 8 bases. V dropped 4 bases and J dropped 0; count of bases not matched to a gene: 3. The germline gives CDR1 SGHNT, CDR2 YYREEE (reference sequence). The CDR3 covers 14 residues. The DNA of the CDR3 is TGTGCCAGCAGCCGGGACAGGAGCTCCTACGAGCAGTACTTC. This encodes CASSRDRSSYEQYF. The whole variable domain, remainder taken from reference TRBV5-4 and TRBJ2-7, is ETGVTQSPTHLIKTRGQQVTLRCSSQSGHNTVSWYQQALGQGPQFIFQYYREEENGRGNFPPRFSGLQFPNYSSELNVNALELDDSALYLCASSRDRSSYEQYFGPGTRLTVT.